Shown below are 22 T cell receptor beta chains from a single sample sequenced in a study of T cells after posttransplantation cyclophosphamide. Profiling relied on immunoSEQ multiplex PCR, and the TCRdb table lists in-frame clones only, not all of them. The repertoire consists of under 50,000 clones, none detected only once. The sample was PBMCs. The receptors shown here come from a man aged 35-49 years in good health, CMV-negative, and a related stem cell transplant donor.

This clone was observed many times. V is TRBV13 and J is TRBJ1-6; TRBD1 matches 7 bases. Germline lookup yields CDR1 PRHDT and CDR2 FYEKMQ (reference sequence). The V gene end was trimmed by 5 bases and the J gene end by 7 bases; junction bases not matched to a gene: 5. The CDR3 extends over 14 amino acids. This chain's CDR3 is CASSKQGYNSPLHF. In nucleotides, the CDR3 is TGTGCCAGCAGCAAACAGGGGTACAATTCACCCCTCCACTTT.

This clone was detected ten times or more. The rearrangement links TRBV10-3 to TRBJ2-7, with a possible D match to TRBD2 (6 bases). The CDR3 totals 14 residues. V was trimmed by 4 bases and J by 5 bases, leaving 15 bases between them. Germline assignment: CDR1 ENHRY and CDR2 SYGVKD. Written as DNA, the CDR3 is TGTGCCATCAGTGCTGGAGGTCCGGGGGACGAGCAGTACTTC. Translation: CAISAGGPGDEQYF.

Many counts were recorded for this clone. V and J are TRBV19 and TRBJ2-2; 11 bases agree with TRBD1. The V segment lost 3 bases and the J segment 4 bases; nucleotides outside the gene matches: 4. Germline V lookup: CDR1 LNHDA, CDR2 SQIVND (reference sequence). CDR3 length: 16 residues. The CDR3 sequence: CASSIPDRGPTGELFF. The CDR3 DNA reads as TGTGCCAGTAGTATCCCGGACAGGGGGCCCACCGGGGAGCTGTTTTTT.

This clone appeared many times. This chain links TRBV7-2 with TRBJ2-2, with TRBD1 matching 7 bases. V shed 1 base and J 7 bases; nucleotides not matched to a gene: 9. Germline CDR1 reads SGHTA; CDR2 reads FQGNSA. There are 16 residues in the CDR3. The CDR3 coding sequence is TGTGCCAGCAGCTTAGTGGCGGCAGGGGGTCACGGGGAGCTGTTTTTT. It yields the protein CASSLVAAGGHGELFF. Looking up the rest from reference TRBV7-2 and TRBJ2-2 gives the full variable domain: GAGVSQSPSNKVTEKGKDVELRCDPISGHTALYWYRQSLGQGLEFLIYFQGNSAPDKSGLPSDRFSAERTGGSVSTLTIQRTQQEDSAVYLCASSLVAAGGHGELFFGEGSRLTVL.

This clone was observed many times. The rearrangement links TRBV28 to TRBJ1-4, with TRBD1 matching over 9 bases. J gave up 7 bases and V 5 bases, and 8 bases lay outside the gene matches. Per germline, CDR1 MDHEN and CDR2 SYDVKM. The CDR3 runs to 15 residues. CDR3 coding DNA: TGTGCCAGCAGTACCCCGGGACAGGGTGGTGAAAAACTGTTTTTT. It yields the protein CASSTPGQGGEKLFF.

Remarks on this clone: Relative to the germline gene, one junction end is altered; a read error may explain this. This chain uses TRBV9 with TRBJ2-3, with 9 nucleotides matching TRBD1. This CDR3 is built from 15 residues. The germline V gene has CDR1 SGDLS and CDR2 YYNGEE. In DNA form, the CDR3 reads TGTGCCGGCAGCCCTCGGACAGGGGAGGCAGATACGCAGTATTTT. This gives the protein CAGSPRTGEADTQYF. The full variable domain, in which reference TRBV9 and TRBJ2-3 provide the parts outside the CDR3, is DSGVTQTPKHLITATGQRVTLRCSPRSGDLSVYWYQQSLDQGLQFLIQYYNGEERAKGNILERFSAQQFPDLHSELNLSSLELGDSALYFCAGSPRTGEADTQYFGPGTRLTVL.

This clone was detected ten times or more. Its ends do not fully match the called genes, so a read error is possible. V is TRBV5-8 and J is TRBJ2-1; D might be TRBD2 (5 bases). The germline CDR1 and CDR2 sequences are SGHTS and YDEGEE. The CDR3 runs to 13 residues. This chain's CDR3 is CASSLGGINGQFF. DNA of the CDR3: TGTGCCAGCAGCTTGGGAGGGATAAATGGGCAGTTCTTC.

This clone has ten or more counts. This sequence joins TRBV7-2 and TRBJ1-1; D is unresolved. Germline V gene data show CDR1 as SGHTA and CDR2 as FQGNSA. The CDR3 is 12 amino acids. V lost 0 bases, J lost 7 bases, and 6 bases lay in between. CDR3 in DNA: TGTGCCAGCAGCTTAGCGGCGGGTGAAGCTTTCTTT. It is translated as CASSLAAGEAFF.

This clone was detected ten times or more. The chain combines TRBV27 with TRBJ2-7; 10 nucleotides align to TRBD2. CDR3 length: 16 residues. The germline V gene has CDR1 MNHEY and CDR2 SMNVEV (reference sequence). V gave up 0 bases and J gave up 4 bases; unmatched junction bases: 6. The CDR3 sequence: CASSLSASGSKYEQYF. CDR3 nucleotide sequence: TGTGCCAGCAGTTTATCGGCTAGCGGGAGTAAGTACGAGCAGTACTTC.

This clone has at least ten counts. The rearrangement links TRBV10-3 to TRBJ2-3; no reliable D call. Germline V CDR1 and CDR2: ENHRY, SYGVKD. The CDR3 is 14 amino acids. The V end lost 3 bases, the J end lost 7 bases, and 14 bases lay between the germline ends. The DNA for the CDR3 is TGTGCCATCAGTGAAGACTCCCTCAAGTATACGCAGTATTTT. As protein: CAISEDSLKYTQYF.

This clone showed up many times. CDR3 nucleotide sequence: TGTGCCAGTACTCCGTGGACAGCCGATCCAGCGAACACCGGGGAGCTGTTTTTT. As protein: CASTPWTADPANTGELFF. V and J are TRBV19 and TRBJ2-2; TRBD1 is a possible D gene (6 bases). Per germline, CDR1 LNHDA and CDR2 SQIVND (reference sequence). With 7 bases removed from V and 0 bases from J, the gap between germline ends came to 21 bases. The CDR3 totals 18 residues.

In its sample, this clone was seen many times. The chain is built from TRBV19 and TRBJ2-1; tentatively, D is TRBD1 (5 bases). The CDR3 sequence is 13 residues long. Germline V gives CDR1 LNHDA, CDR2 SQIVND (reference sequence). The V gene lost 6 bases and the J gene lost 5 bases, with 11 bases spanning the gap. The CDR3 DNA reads TGTGCCAGTAGGGGGCCCCAGGACAATGAGCAGTTCTTC. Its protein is CASRGPQDNEQFF.

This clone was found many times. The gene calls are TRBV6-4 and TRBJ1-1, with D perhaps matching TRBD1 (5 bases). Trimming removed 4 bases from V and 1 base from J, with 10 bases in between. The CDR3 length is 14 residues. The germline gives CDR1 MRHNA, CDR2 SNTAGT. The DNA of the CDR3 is TGTGCCAGCAGTGTTAGCCAGGGGAACACTGAAGCTTTCTTT. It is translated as CASSVSQGNTEAFF.

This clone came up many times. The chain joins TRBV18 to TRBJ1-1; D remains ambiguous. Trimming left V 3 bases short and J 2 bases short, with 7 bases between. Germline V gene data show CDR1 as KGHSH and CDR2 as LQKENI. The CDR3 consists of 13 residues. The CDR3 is CASSPQLNTEAFF. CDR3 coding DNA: TGTGCCAGCTCACCGCAGTTAAACACTGAAGCTTTCTTT.

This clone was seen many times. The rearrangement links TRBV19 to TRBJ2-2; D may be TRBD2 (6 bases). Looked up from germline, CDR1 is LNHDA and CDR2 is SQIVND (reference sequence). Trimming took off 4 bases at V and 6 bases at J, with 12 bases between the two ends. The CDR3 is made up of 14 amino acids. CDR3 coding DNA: TGTGCCAGTAGTAAGATGCCGGGAGCCGGGGAGCTGTTTTTT. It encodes CASSKMPGAGELFF.

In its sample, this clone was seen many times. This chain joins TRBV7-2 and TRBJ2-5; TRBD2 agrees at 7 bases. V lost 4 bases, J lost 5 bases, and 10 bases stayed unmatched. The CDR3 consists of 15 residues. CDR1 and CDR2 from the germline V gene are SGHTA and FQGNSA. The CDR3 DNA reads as TGTGCCAGCAGCTCAAGCGGGAATTCTCTGGAGACCCAGTACTTC. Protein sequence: CASSSSGNSLETQYF. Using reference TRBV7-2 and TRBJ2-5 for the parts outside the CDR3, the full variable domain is GAGVSQSPSNKVTEKGKDVELRCDPISGHTALYWYRQSLGQGLEFLIYFQGNSAPDKSGLPSDRFSAERTGGSVSTLTIQRTQQEDSAVYLCASSSSGNSLETQYFGPGTRLLVL.

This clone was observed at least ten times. DNA of the CDR3: TGTGCCAGCAGTTTACAGGGTAACAATGAGCAGTTCTTC. Translating gives CASSLQGNNEQFF. The rearrangement uses TRBV28 and TRBJ2-1, with D perhaps matching TRBD1 (5 bases). Germline V gene sequence: CDR1 MDHEN, CDR2 SYDVKM. This CDR3 comprises 13 residues. Trimming took 2 bases from V and 5 from J, leaving 7 bases between them.

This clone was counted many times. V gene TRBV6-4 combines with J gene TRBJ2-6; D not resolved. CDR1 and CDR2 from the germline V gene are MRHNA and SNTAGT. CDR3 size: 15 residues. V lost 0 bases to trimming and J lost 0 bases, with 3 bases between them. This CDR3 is CASSDSLSGANVLTF. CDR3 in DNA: TGTGCCAGCAGTGACTCACTCTCTGGGGCCAACGTCCTGACTTTC.

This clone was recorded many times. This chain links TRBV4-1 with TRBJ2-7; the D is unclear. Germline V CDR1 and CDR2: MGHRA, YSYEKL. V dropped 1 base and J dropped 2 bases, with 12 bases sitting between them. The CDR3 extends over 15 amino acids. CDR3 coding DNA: TGCGCCAGCAGCCAAGGGGCAGATCGACCCTACGAGCAGTACTTC. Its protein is CASSQGADRPYEQYF.

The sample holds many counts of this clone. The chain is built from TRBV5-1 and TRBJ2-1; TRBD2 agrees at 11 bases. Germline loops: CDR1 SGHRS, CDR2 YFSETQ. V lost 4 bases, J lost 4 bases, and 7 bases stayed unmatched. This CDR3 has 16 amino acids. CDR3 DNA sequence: TGCGCCAGCAGCCGGATACTAGCGGGGGATTACAATGAGCAGTTCTTC. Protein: CASSRILAGDYNEQFF.

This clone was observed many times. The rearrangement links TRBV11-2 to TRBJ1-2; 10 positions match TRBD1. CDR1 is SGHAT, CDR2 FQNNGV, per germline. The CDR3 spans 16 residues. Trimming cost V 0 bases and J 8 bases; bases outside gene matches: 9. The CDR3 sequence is CASSLDLRQGAYGYTF. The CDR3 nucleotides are TGTGCCAGCAGCTTAGATCTGAGACAGGGGGCGTACGGCTACACCTTC.

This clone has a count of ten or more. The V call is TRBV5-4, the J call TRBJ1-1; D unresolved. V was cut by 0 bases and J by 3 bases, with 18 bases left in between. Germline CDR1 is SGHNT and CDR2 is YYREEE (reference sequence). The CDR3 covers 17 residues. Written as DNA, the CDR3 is TGTGCCAGCAGCTTGGCGGGAATCGAGCCCGGATACACTGAAGCTTTCTTT. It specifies CASSLAGIEPGYTEAFF.